This record looks at one TCR beta chain sequence and its context. This sample stems from a study of human T cells and chemical hapten exposure. Time point described: patch test 1, 2 weeks after DPC sensitization. Indicated treatment: therapeutic diphenylcyclopropenone sensitization with weekly scalp DPC. TCRdb reprocessed the RACE reads with MiXCR, giving one entry per CDR3 protein. The sample carries tens of thousands of distinct CDR3 sequences, about an eighth recorded once. The CDR3 totals 17 residues. The V gene end was trimmed by 0 bases and the J gene end by 4 bases; junction bases not matched to a gene: 6. Germline V gene data show CDR1 as MNHNS and CDR2 as SASEGT.

The chain carries TRBV6-1 and TRBJ2-2; 9 positions match TRBD2. This specimen consisted of whole blood, obtained in connection with sensitization to the hapten diphenylcyclopropenone (DPC). The clonotype comes from a woman in her fifties or sixties with alopecia areata. Some clones in this sample may be carry-over from other donors' samples. CDR3 bases: TGTGCCAGCAGTGAAGCGAGTACGCGGGGGGGCACCGGGGAGCTGTTTTTT. Translating it yields CASSEASTRGGTGELFF.